This TCR beta chain was retrieved from a study of CD8 T cells in Susac syndrome. The wider study: Among the Susac syndrome patients sequenced, five or six had active disease and eight or nine were in remission.

With regard to this clonotype: The antigen is undetermined.

After extraction with the RNeasy kit, roughly 0.5 to 1 ug of the RNA was reverse transcribed using random hexamers. Amplification of TCR beta CDR3 used immunoSEQ multiplex PCR across 54 Vbeta and 13 Jbeta. TCRdb reprocessed the immunoSEQ multiplex PCR reads via MiXCR and lists one record per CDR3 protein. The sample lists about 53,000 distinct CDR3 sequences, roughly 94% occurring once. This CDR3 is built from 13 residues. Between the trimmed V and J ends, which lost 4 bases and 3 bases, there was a span of 11 bases. From germline, CDR1 is SGHDT and CDR2 YYEEEE. General study findings and limits: Clonal expansion was present among Susac CD8+ cells. This expansion reached its peak in TEMRA cells and in active patients. The study admitted that it had a relatively small number of individuals in its TCR sequencing and HLA analysis.

The rearrangement uses TRBV5-6 and TRBJ2-7, with D unclear. Material for sequencing was CD8+ T cells from PBMCs. The TCR comes from a human donor with Susac syndrome. CDR3 DNA: TGTGCCAGCAGCGTAGGCGGCAACTACGAGCAGTACTTC. Translation gives CASSVGGNYEQYF. Full variable domain (missing parts from reference TRBV5-6 and TRBJ2-7): DAGVTQSPTHLIKTRGQQVTLRCSPKSGHDTVSWYQQALGQGPQFIFQYYEEEERQRGNFPDRFSGHQFPNYSSELNVNALLLGDSALYLCASSVGGNYEQYFGPGTRLTVT.